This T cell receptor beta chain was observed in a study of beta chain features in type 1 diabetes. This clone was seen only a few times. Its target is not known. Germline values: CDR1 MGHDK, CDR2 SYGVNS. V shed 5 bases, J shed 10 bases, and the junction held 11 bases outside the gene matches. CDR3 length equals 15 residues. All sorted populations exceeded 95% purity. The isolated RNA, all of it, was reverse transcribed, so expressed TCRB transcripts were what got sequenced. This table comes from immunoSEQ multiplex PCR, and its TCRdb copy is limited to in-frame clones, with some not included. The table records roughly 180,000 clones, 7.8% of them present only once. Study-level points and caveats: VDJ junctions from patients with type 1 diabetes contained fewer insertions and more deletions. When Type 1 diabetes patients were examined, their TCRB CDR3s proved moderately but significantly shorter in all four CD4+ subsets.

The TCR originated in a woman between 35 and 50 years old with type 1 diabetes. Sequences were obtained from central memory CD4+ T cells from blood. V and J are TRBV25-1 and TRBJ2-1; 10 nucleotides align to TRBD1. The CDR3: CASSQSGTGVKEQFF. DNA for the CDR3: TGTGCCAGCAGTCAATCGGGGACAGGGGTAAAGGAGCAGTTCTTC.